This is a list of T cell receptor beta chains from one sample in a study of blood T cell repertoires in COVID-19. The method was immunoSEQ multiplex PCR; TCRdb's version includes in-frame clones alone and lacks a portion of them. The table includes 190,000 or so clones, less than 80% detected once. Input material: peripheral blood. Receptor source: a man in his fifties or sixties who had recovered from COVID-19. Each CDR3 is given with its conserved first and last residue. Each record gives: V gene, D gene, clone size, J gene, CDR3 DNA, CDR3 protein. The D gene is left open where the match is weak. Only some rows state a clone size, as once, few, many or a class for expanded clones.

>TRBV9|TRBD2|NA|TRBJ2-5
TGTGCCAGCAGCGTAGGACTAGCGGGAGTGGAGACCCAGTACTTC
CASSVGLAGVETQYF
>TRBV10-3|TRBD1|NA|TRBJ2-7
TGTGCCATCAGTGGGACAGGGGTCTCCTACGAGCAGTACTTC
CAISGTGVSYEQYF
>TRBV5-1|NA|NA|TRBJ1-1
TGCGCCAGCAGCTTAACTGTGGACACTGAAGCTTTCTTT
CASSLTVDTEAFF
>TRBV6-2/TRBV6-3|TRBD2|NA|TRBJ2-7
TGTGCCAGCAGTTTTAGCGGGACGCAGTACTTC
CASSFSGTQYF
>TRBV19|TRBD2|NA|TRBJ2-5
TGTGCCAGTAGTACCGGGACTACTTATGGGACCCAGTACTTC
CASSTGTTYGTQYF
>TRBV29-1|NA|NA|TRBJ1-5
TGCAGCGTTGGCAGTCCAGAACAGCCCCAGCATTTT
CSVGSPEQPQHF
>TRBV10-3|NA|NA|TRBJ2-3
TGTGCCATCAGTGAGATGAGCGAAACGCAGTATTTT
CAISEMSETQYF
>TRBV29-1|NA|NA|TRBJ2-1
TGCAGCGTTGTTTGGGCAGGCCCCTACAATGAGCAGTTCTTC
CSVVWAGPYNEQFF
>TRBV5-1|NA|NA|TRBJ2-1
TGCGCCAGCAGCTACGGGACTTACAATGAGCAGTTCTTC
CASSYGTYNEQFF
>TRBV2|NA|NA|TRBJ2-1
TGTGCCAGCAGCGACAGCCGCTCCTACAATGAGCAGTTCTTC
CASSDSRSYNEQFF
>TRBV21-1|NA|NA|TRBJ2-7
TGTGCCAGCAGCCCACAGGTGTTATCCGAGCAGTACTTC
CASSPQVLSEQYF
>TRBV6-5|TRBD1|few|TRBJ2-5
TGTGCCAGCAGGCTGACAGGGTTGGAGACCCAGTACTTC
CASRLTGLETQYF
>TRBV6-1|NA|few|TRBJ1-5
TGTGCCAGCAGTGAAGCCGGAGGGATGGGGCCCCAGCATTTT
CASSEAGGMGPQHF
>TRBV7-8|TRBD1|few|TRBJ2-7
TGTGCCAGCAGCCTACGACAGGGGTATTCCGAGCAGTACTTC
CASSLRQGYSEQYF
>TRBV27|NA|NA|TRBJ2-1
TGTGCCAGCAGTTTGGGACACCCAAAGAGGGATGAGCAGTTCTTC
CASSLGHPKRDEQFF
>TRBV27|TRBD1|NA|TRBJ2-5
TGTGCCAGCAGAATAGACAGGGGTGAGACCCAGTACTTC
CASRIDRGETQYF
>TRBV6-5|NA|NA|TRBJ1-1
TGTGCCAGCAGAGTGGACGGGGGAAACACTGAAGCTTTCTTT
CASRVDGGNTEAFF
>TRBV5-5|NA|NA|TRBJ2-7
TGTGCCAGCAGCTTAGGCAGTAGGAGCTCCTACGAGCAGTACTTC
CASSLGSRSSYEQYF